Each of the 15 T cell receptor beta chains below was sequenced from the same sample in a study of T cell repertoires in cytomegalovirus infection. TCRdb re-called the reads through MiXCR, storing one row per CDR3 protein. The profile shows approximately 260,000 distinct CDR3 sequences, over 15% of them singletons. The sample comprised CD8+ T cells from PBMCs. These TCRs come from a human donor in good health (CMV status not recorded). Some clones in this sample may be carry-over from other donors' samples.

This clonotype occurred many times. The chain recombines TRBV7-8 with TRBJ2-1; D may be TRBD1 or TRBD2 (5 bases each). V was pared by 1 base and J by 4 bases, with 20 bases between. From germline, CDR1 is SGHVS and CDR2 FQNEAQ. CDR3 size: 18 residues. The CDR3 nucleotides are TGTGCCAGCAGCTTAGAGACCCGGGACGGACGCGGTTACAATGAGCAGTTCTTC. Amino acids: CASSLETRDGRGYNEQFF.

This clonotype was seen only a few times. This sequence joins TRBV28 and TRBJ2-7; weak D call: TRBD2 (8 bases). CDR1 is MDHEN, CDR2 SYDVKM, per germline. The CDR3 has 17 amino acids. Deletions cut 1 base from V and 4 bases from J, with 20 bases between. The CDR3 DNA sequence: TGTGCCAGCAGTTTATCCGGGGGGGGACAGCCCTGGTACGAGCAGTACTTC. Encoded protein: CASSLSGGGQPWYEQYF.

This clonotype showed up just a few times. The chain carries TRBV6-4 and TRBJ2-2; weak D call: TRBD1 (5 bases). The CDR3 length is 15 residues. Per the germline V gene, CDR1 is MRHNA and CDR2 is SNTAGT. V lost 0 bases and J 5 bases, leaving 10 bases between the germline ends. The CDR3, as DNA: TGTGCCAGCAGTGACTCGAAAGGGGAAACCGGGGAGCTGTTTTTT. Translation gives CASSDSKGETGELFF.

This clonotype was counted at least ten times. The chain links TRBV6-2 or TRBV6-3 to TRBJ2-2, with TRBD2 identical over 10 bases. The V and J ends lost 2 bases and 1 base, in that order; junction bases with no gene match: 4. CDR1 is MNHEY and CDR2 is SVGEGT in the germline V gene. The length of the CDR3 is 17 residues. This chain's CDR3 is CASSYDGTSENTGELFF. DNA for the CDR3: TGTGCCAGCAGTTACGACGGGACTAGCGAGAACACCGGGGAGCTGTTTTTT.

The gene calls are TRBV6-2 or TRBV6-3 and TRBJ2-3; 8 nucleotides agree with TRBD2. Germline V gene data show CDR1 as MNHEY and CDR2 as SVGEGT. The V gene end was trimmed by 7 bases and the J gene end by 1 base; junction bases not matched to a gene: 19. This CDR3 region has 19 residues. The CDR3 nucleotides read TGTGCCAGCACCGCAATCGACTTATTAACTAGCGGAGGCACAGATACGCAGTATTTT. Its translation: CASTAIDLLTSGGTDTQYF.

This clonotype has a count of ten or more. Here the CDR3 DNA reads TGTGCCAGCAGCTTAACTAGCGGGGGACCGTACGAGCAGTACTTC. This sequence encodes CASSLTSGGPYEQYF. V usage is TRBV7-2 and J usage is TRBJ2-7; 11 nucleotides match TRBD2. Germline V CDR1 and CDR2: SGHTA, FQGNSA. V shed 2 bases, J shed 4 bases, and the junction held 4 bases outside the gene matches. CDR3 size: 15 residues. The full variable domain, in which reference TRBV7-2 and TRBJ2-7 provide the parts outside the CDR3, is GAGVSQSPSNKVTEKGKDVELRCDPISGHTALYWYRQSLGQGLEFLIYFQGNSAPDKSGLPSDRFSAERTGGSVSTLTIQRTQQEDSAVYLCASSLTSGGPYEQYFGPGTRLTVT.

This clonotype was observed at least ten times. This rearrangement joins TRBV25-1 to TRBJ2-3; 9 nucleotides align to TRBD2. Germline CDR1 is MGHDK and CDR2 is SYGVNS. J was trimmed by 1 base and V by 1 base; bases with no gene match: 3. The CDR3 is made up of 16 amino acids. Here the CDR3 DNA reads TGTGCCAGCAGTGAATCCCAGCGGGGGGGCACAGATACGCAGTATTTT. Residues: CASSESQRGGTDTQYF.

Remarks on this clonotype: The conserved phenylalanine or tryptophan normally closing the CDR3 is absent here, so this likely arose from a read error. The CDR3 nucleotides are TGTGCCAGCAGCTTTGGAGCCAACACTGAAGCTTTCTTA. Its translation: CASSFGANTEAFL. V is TRBV7-9 and J is TRBJ1-1; no definite D call. The V end lost 3 bases, the J end lost 2 bases, and 7 bases lay between the germline ends. Looked up from germline, CDR1 is SEHNR and CDR2 is FQNEAQ (reference sequence). This CDR3 contains 13 residues.

A single count supports this clonotype. The gene calls are TRBV19 and TRBJ2-3; 11 nucleotides line up with TRBD2. The CDR3 contains 16 residues. Looked up from germline, CDR1 is LNHDA and CDR2 is SQIVND (reference sequence). The ends lost 6 bases at V and 4 bases at J; junction bases unmatched: 9. CDR3 sequence (DNA): TGTGCCAGTAGAAAGCTAGCGGGGGGCCTCCCAGATACGCAGTATTTT. It is translated as CASRKLAGGLPDTQYF. Complete variable domain (other parts from reference TRBV19 and TRBJ2-3): DGGITQSPKYLFRKEGQNVTLSCEQNLNHDAMYWYRQDPGQGLRLIYYSQIVNDFQKGDIAEGYSVSREKKESFPLTVTSAQKNPTAFYLCASRKLAGGLPDTQYFGPGTRLTVL.

The chain couples TRBV25-1 to TRBJ2-6; D perhaps matches TRBD2 (5 bases). From germline, CDR1 is MGHDK and CDR2 SYGVNS. The CDR3 is 16 residues long. The V and J ends lost 2 bases and 4 bases respectively, with 12 bases between them. The CDR3 bases are TGTGCCAGCAGTGAACAGGAGGATTGGGGGGCCAACGTCCTGACTTTC. Protein product: CASSEQEDWGANVLTF.

This clonotype came up many times. The chain recombines TRBV7-9 with TRBJ2-5; D not certain. Trimming shortened V by 0 bases and J by 2 bases, and 7 bases separated the two germline ends. The CDR3 runs 14 residues. Germline CDR1 SEHNR, CDR2 FQNEAQ (reference sequence). The chain's CDR3 is CASSLAKEQETQYF. The CDR3 DNA is TGTGCCAGCAGCTTAGCGAAGGAGCAAGAGACCCAGTACTTC.

This clonotype was recorded many times. The chain combines TRBV7-2 with TRBJ1-1; no clear D gene. CDR1 SGHTA and CDR2 FQGNSA come from the germline V gene. This CDR3 spans 15 amino acids. V was trimmed by 2 bases and J by 0 bases, leaving 10 bases between them. The CDR3 loop reads CASSLFGGMNTEAFF. The CDR3 DNA sequence: TGTGCCAGCAGCTTATTTGGTGGCATGAACACTGAAGCTTTCTTT.

The chain uses TRBV5-1 and TRBJ2-1; the match to TRBD2 covers 9 bases. J gave up 6 bases and V 4 bases, and 11 bases lay outside the gene matches. Germline V lookup: CDR1 SGHRS, CDR2 YFSETQ. The CDR3 has 16 residues. The CDR3 here is CASSIDSGGASNEQFF. CDR3 in DNA: TGCGCCAGCAGCATTGATAGCGGGGGAGCCTCCAATGAGCAGTTCTTC.

The chain is built from TRBV29-1 and TRBJ1-6; no definite D call. CDR3 size: 13 residues. The germline V gene has CDR1 SQVTM and CDR2 ANQGSEA. Trimming left V 4 bases short and J 3 bases short, with 7 bases between. The CDR3 reads CSVAEGYNSPLHF. CDR3 nucleotide sequence: TGCAGCGTTGCCGAGGGCTATAATTCACCCCTCCACTTT.

Worth noting for this clonotype: Being one base from a much bigger clone, this may be a read error. J is TRBJ2-7 and V is TRBV18; no reliable D call. Per the germline V gene, CDR1 is KGHSH and CDR2 is LQKENI. V shed 1 base and J shed 1 base, with 8 bases lying between them. This CDR3 spans 14 amino acids. CDR3 coding DNA: TGTGCCAGCTCACCACTGGAACAGTCCTACGAGCAGTACTTC. Translated: CASSPLEQSYEQYF.